Listed below are T cell receptor beta chains from one sample, sequenced in a study of blood T cell repertoires in COVID-19. The assay was immunoSEQ multiplex PCR, and TCRdb's table has in-frame clones only and misses some. The sample carries some 240,000 clones, approximately 82% recorded once. The sequencing sample was made of peripheral blood. The receptors were gathered from a man in his fifties with active or convalescent COVID-19. The CDR3 runs from the conserved cysteine through the conserved F or W. The D gene is left open where the match is weak. Size is stated for part of the rows, as once, few or many counts, or as a class when the clone is expanded.

D	V	size	J	DNA	CDR3
-	TRBV5-1	-	TRBJ1-2	TGCGCCAGCAGCTTGGCGGTTAACTATGGCTACACCTTC	CASSLAVNYGYTF
-	TRBV19	-	TRBJ1-1	TGTGCCAGTAGTGCCCAGGGGAACACTGAAGCTTTCTTT	CASSAQGNTEAFF
TRBD1	TRBV7-2	-	TRBJ1-1	TGTGCCAGCAGCTCGCGGGACAGGGGGATGAACACTGAAGCTTTCTTT	CASSSRDRGMNTEAFF
-	TRBV23-1	-	TRBJ1-6	TGCGCCAGCAGTCTTAGGATGGAGAACTATAATTCACCCCTCCACTTT	CASSLRMENYNSPLHF
-	TRBV7-2	few	TRBJ1-2	TGTGCCAGCAGCTTAGGCAGGGCAGCTAACTATGGCTACACCTTC	CASSLGRAANYGYTF
TRBD1	TRBV11-2	-	TRBJ2-4	TGTGCCAGCAGCTACCAACAGGGGCACATTCAGTACTTC	CASSYQQGHIQYF
TRBD1	TRBV19	-	TRBJ1-2	TGTGCCAGTAGTTACGACAGGGATCGTGGCTACACCTTC	CASSYDRDRGYTF
-	TRBV7-8	few	TRBJ1-2	TGTGCCAGCAGCTTACTGGCAGGGATTAACCATGGCTACACCTTC	CASSLLAGINHGYTF
-	TRBV11-2	-	TRBJ2-5	TGTGCCAGCAGCTTAGGCAGGGAAAGTAAGACCCAGTACTTC	CASSLGRESKTQYF
TRBD1	TRBV6-5	-	TRBJ1-1	TGTGCCAGCAGTTACCTCAGGGCAGGGGGCAGTACTGAAGCTTTCTTT	CASSYLRAGGSTEAFF
TRBD1	TRBV7-9	-	TRBJ1-1	TGTGCCAGCAGCTTCACACTGGACAGGGACGGTCAGGCTTTCTTT	CASSFTLDRDGQAFF
-	TRBV5-4	-	TRBJ2-1	TGTGCCAGCAGCTCCAGCGGACACAATGAGCAGTTCTTC	CASSSSGHNEQFF
TRBD2	TRBV7-6	-	TRBJ2-1	TGTGCCAGCAGCTTAGGGTGGGAGGGCAGCAATGAGCAGTTCTTC	CASSLGWEGSNEQFF
TRBD1	TRBV5-6	-	TRBJ1-3	TGTGCCAGCAGCTCGGACGGAGGGGGCTCGGGAAACACCATATATTTT	CASSSDGGGSGNTIYF
-	TRBV2	-	TRBJ1-4	TGTGCCAGCAGTGACCTTGAGGGTGAAAAACTGTTTTTT	CASSDLEGEKLFF
-	TRBV5-1	-	TRBJ2-5	TGCGCCAGCAGCCGACAGATCCAAGAGACCCAGTACTTC	CASSRQIQETQYF
-	TRBV6-2/TRBV6-3	few	TRBJ1-5	TGTGCCAGCAGTTCCGGGGACTCCCTCGAAAGGAATCAGCCCCAGCATTTT	CASSSGDSLERNQPQHF
-	TRBV2	-	TRBJ2-2	TGTGCCAGCAGGGTAGGGGTCCTCCCCGACACCGGGGAGCTGTTTTTT	CASRVGVLPDTGELFF
TRBD1	TRBV11-2	-	TRBJ2-3	TGTGCCAGCAGCCTTACCGGGACAGGACACGCCGAAGCGCAGTATTTT	CASSLTGTGHAEAQYF
-	TRBV21-1	-	TRBJ2-5	TGTGCCAGCAGCCGGAGGAGGAGAGCGGGAACCGAACAAAGTATACAAGAGACCCAGTACTTC	CASSRRRRAGTEQSIQETQYF
TRBD1	TRBV20-1	-	TRBJ2-5	TGCAGTGCGAGTCCACAGGGGCCGGAGACCCAGTACTTC	CSASPQGPETQYF
-	TRBV10-3	-	TRBJ1-1	TGTGCCATCACCAAGGACAGGAACACTGAAGCTTTCTTT	CAITKDRNTEAFF
TRBD2	TRBV16	-	TRBJ2-7	TGTGCCAGCAGCCAGGGGACTAGCGTTGCCTACGAGCAGTACTTC	CASSQGTSVAYEQYF
-	TRBV4-1	-	TRBJ1-5	TGCGCCAGCAGCCAATCAGCCAGGGACAATCAGCCCCAGCATTTT	CASSQSARDNQPQHF
-	TRBV5-5	-	TRBJ1-5	TGTGCCAGCAGCTTTCCCGGGCAGCCCCAGCATTTT	CASSFPGQPQHF
TRBD2	TRBV5-1	-	TRBJ2-1	TGCGCCAGCAGCCCAAGCCAGCGGGAGTTAAATGAGCAGTTCTTC	CASSPSQRELNEQFF
-	TRBV4-3	-	TRBJ2-7	TGCGCCAGCAGCCAAGACAGCTCCTACGAGCAGTACTTC	CASSQDSSYEQYF
-	TRBV6-2/TRBV6-3	-	TRBJ2-4	TGTGCCAGCAGTTACGTATCCGGGAAGGACATTCAGTACTTC	CASSYVSGKDIQYF
-	TRBV9	few	TRBJ1-1	TGTGCCAGCAGCCTCGACACGGACACTGAAGCTTTCTTT	CASSLDTDTEAFF
-	TRBV24-1	many	TRBJ2-1	TGTGCCACCAGTGATTCCGGGAGCGGCAACAATGAGCAGTTCTTC	CATSDSGSGNNEQFF
-	TRBV19	-	TRBJ2-3	TGTGCCGCCGGGGCAGGGGACCGCACAGATACGCAGTATTTT	CAAGAGDRTDTQYF
-	TRBV5-1	-	TRBJ1-6	TGCGCCAGCAGCTTGAGCGGGGGGCGTGTGTCCCTCCACTTT	CASSLSGGRVSLHF
-	TRBV6-5	-	TRBJ2-3	TGTGCCAGCAAGGAGGTTTCCTACACAGATACGCAGTATTTT	CASKEVSYTDTQYF
TRBD1	TRBV18	many	TRBJ1-4	TGTGCCAGCTCACCGACAGGGAACTTGGAAAAACTGTTTTTT	CASSPTGNLEKLFF
TRBD1	TRBV19	-	TRBJ1-2	TGTGCCAGTAGTGGGTGGACAGGGGGAACTAACTATGGCTACACCTTC	CASSGWTGGTNYGYTF
-	TRBV4-3	-	TRBJ2-4	TGCGCCAGCAGCCCCGTAAACCCTCCTGAGAACATTCAGTACTTC	CASSPVNPPENIQYF
-	TRBV18	-	TRBJ1-4	TGTGCCAGCTCACGGCTCCGGGGGGATATGGGTGAAAAACTGTTTTTT	CASSRLRGDMGEKLFF
-	TRBV5-5	-	TRBJ2-3	TGTGCCAGCAGCTCCGAGAATACGCAGTATTTT	CASSSENTQYF
-	TRBV6-6	-	TRBJ2-1	TGTGCCAGCAGTTACGAGGGCTACAATGAGCAGTTCTTC	CASSYEGYNEQFF
TRBD2	TRBV4-3	-	TRBJ2-1	TGCGCCAGCAGCCAAGATCGTAAGCGGGAGGCCTCCTACAATGAGCAGTTCTTC	CASSQDRKREASYNEQFF
-	TRBV28	-	TRBJ1-5	TGTGCCAGCAGATTAAGGGGGTTAGTGCCTCTTTTGCCCCAGCATTTT	CASRLRGLVPLLPQHF
TRBD2	TRBV20-1	-	TRBJ2-3	TGCAGTGCTAGTACATTAGCGGGTGGCACAGATACGCAGTATTTT	CSASTLAGGTDTQYF
TRBD2	TRBV11-2	-	TRBJ2-3	TGTGCCAGCAGCGCCCAAAGCGGGGGTGGCACAGATACGCAGTATTTT	CASSAQSGGGTDTQYF
TRBD1	TRBV5-1	-	TRBJ2-4	TGCGCCAGCGCCCTGGGGGACAGGGTGAAAAACATTCAGTACTTC	CASALGDRVKNIQYF
TRBD2	TRBV5-1	-	TRBJ2-3	TGCGCCAGCAGCTCCGGGACTACGGATACGCAGTATTTT	CASSSGTTDTQYF
TRBD1	TRBV28	-	TRBJ1-2	TGTGCCAGCAGTTTTTGGCGACAGGGCCGCTATGGCTACACCTTC	CASSFWRQGRYGYTF
-	TRBV19	-	TRBJ1-3	TGTGCCAGTAGCAATTCGGGTGACAGCGCCATATATTTT	CASSNSGDSAIYF
-	TRBV19	-	TRBJ2-3	TGTGCCAGTAGTATTAGGGGCGGGACGTCAGATACGCAGTATTTT	CASSIRGGTSDTQYF
-	TRBV28	-	TRBJ2-1	TGTGCCAGCAGTTTATCACCTACGGCGGATGAGCAGTTCTTC	CASSLSPTADEQFF
-	TRBV28	-	TRBJ1-2	TGTGCCAGCATCCCAGGGAAGGTAAACTATGGCTACACCTTC	CASIPGKVNYGYTF
-	TRBV7-9	-	TRBJ1-1	TGTGCCAGCAAAGGGGGGGGCACTGAAGCTTTCTTT	CASKGGGTEAFF
-	TRBV18	-	TRBJ2-1	TGTGCCAGCTCACCGACGGGAGTAGACAATGAGCAGTTCTTC	CASSPTGVDNEQFF
TRBD1	TRBV10-3	-	TRBJ1-1	TGTGCCATCAGTGAGAGAGGACCGGGACAGTTGAACACTGAAGCTTTCTTT	CAISERGPGQLNTEAFF